These 16 T cell receptor beta chains were all obtained from the same sample, sequenced in a study of tissue T cells after allogeneic stem cell transplantation. Profiling relied on immunoSEQ multiplex PCR, and the TCRdb table lists in-frame clones only, not all of them. The sample has fewer than 30,000 clones, around 70% seen once. Material: tissue from the ileum, obtained at autopsy. Receptors originate from a female donor older than 55 with lung cancer.

In this sample, this clone turned up a few times. The chain links TRBV4-3 to TRBJ2-5; a possible D gene is TRBD1 (6 bases). Trimming removed 6 bases from V and 1 base from J, with 9 bases in between. This CDR3 has 13 amino acids. Germline assignment: CDR1 LGHNA and CDR2 YSLEER. Written as DNA, the CDR3 is TGCGCCAGCAGTCGGACAGTCCAAGAGACCCAGTACTTC. Its translation is CASSRTVQETQYF.

The CDR3 spells CASSGRRGGARSTGELFF. Here the CDR3 DNA reads TGTGCCAGCAGCGGTCGAAGAGGTGGGGCGCGGTCCACCGGGGAGCTGTTTTTT. V usage is TRBV9 and J usage is TRBJ2-2; tentative D call: TRBD1 (5 bases). With 3 bases removed from V and 4 bases from J, the gap between germline ends came to 22 bases. From germline, CDR1 is SGDLS and CDR2 YYNGEE. The length of the CDR3 is 18 residues.

The chain recombines TRBV29-1 with TRBJ2-5, with D perhaps assigned TRBD1 or TRBD2 (5 bases each). Trimming took 6 bases from V and 1 from J, leaving 12 bases between them. This CDR3 spans 13 amino acids. Germline CDR1 and CDR2: SQVTM and ANQGSEA. This CDR3 is CSVGRAVQETQYF. CDR3 DNA sequence: TGCAGCGTGGGGCGGGCTGTCCAAGAGACCCAGTACTTC.

The genes are TRBV7-9 and TRBJ2-1; TRBD2 agrees at 7 bases. Germline CDR1 is SEHNR and CDR2 is FQNEAQ (reference sequence). The CDR3 extends over 19 amino acids. Losses at the gene ends were 4 bases for V and 1 base for J; bases not matched to a gene: 16. CDR3 region: CASSSRGGESGMSYNEQFF. CDR3 DNA: TGTGCCAGCAGCTCCCGTGGGGGGGAGTCGGGAATGTCCTACAATGAGCAGTTCTTC.

The chain combines TRBV5-1 with TRBJ2-7, with no clear D. CDR1 and CDR2 from the germline V gene are SGHRS and YFSETQ. V was shortened by 2 bases and J by 0 bases, with 12 bases between the two germline ends. This CDR3 comprises 15 residues. The CDR3 is CASSFGTRSSYEQYF. The CDR3 bases are TGCGCCAGCAGCTTCGGTACGAGGAGCTCCTACGAGCAGTACTTC.

This chain joins TRBV10-2 and TRBJ2-3; 8 bases are a match to TRBD1. The CDR3 totals 14 residues. J gave up 1 base and V 3 bases, and 0 bases lay outside the gene matches. Germline lookup yields CDR1 WSHSY and CDR2 SAAADI. CDR3 sequence reads: CASSEQGGTDTQYF. CDR3 DNA: TGCGCCAGCAGTGAACAGGGGGGCACAGATACGCAGTATTTT.

The rearrangement links TRBV5-5 to TRBJ2-7; a weak D match, TRBD2 (5 bases). The CDR3 contains 13 residues. Trimming shortened V by 4 bases and J by 5 bases, and 13 bases separated the two germline ends. CDR1 is SGHKS and CDR2 is YYEKEE in the germline V gene (reference sequence). CDR3 in amino acids: CASSPRGINEQYF. DNA of the CDR3: TGTGCCAGCAGCCCACGAGGGATCAACGAGCAGTACTTC. Based on the CDR3 plus reference TRBV5-5 and TRBJ2-7, the full variable domain is DAGVTQSPTHLIKTRGQQVTLRCSPISGHKSVSWYQQVLGQGPQFIFQYYEKEERGRGNFPDRFSARQFPNYSSELNVNALLLGDSALYLCASSPRGINEQYFGPGTRLTVT.

The chain is built from TRBV7-6 and TRBJ1-2; 10 positions match TRBD1. Germline values: CDR1 SGHVS, CDR2 FNYEAQ. The CDR3 has 15 amino acids. The trim removed 5 bases at V and 1 base at J, leaving 4 bases unmatched. CDR3 protein: CASSRQGASNYGYTF. DNA for the CDR3: TGTGCCAGCAGCCGACAGGGGGCGAGTAACTATGGCTACACCTTC. Together with reference TRBV7-6 and TRBJ1-2, the CDR3 gives the full variable domain: GAGVSQSPRYKVTKRGQDVALRCDPISGHVSLYWYRQALGQGPEFLTYFNYEAQQDKSGLPNDRFSAERPEGSISTLTIQRTEQRDSAMYRCASSRQGASNYGYTFGSGTRLTVV.

This clone has a handful of counts. V is TRBV18 and J is TRBJ1-1; D uncertain. Germline V lookup: CDR1 KGHSH, CDR2 LQKENI. V dropped 4 bases and J dropped 0 bases, with 6 bases sitting between them. This CDR3 is 13 amino acids long. The CDR3 region has the DNA TGTGCCAGCTCACAAGGAGTGAACACTGAAGCTTTCTTT. Amino acid sequence: CASSQGVNTEAFF. The whole variable domain, filled in from reference TRBV18 and TRBJ1-1, reads NAGVMQNPRHLVRRRGQEARLRCSPMKGHSHVYWYRQLPEEGLKFMVYLQKENIIDESGMPKERFSAEFPKEGPSILRIQQVVRGDSAAYFCASSQGVNTEAFFGQGTRLTVV.

This clone was recorded a few times. The V and J genes are TRBV7-6 and TRBJ2-7; the match to TRBD2 covers 9 bases. The CDR3 contains 15 residues. The germline CDR1 and CDR2 sequences are SGHVS and FNYEAQ. Trimming took 1 base from V and 2 from J; bases not matched to a gene: 3. The CDR3 nucleotides are TGTGCCAGCAGCTTAGTGGGCGGGAGGGCCTACGAGCAGTACTTC. Translation gives CASSLVGGRAYEQYF. Supplemented by reference TRBV7-6 and TRBJ2-7, the full variable domain reads GAGVSQSPRYKVTKRGQDVALRCDPISGHVSLYWYRQALGQGPEFLTYFNYEAQQDKSGLPNDRFSAERPEGSISTLTIQRTEQRDSAMYRCASSLVGGRAYEQYFGPGTRLTVT.

This rearrangement joins TRBV5-8 to TRBJ1-2; D is possibly TRBD1 (6 bases). Trimming took off 4 bases at V and 4 bases at J, with 14 bases between the two ends. Germline CDR1 and CDR2: SGHTS and YDEGEE. The CDR3 totals 14 residues. The CDR3 region has the DNA TGTGCCAGCAGCGCGGGCAGGACAGCCTATGGCTACACCTTC. This translates into CASSAGRTAYGYTF.

The V call is TRBV7-2, the J call TRBJ2-1; TRBD1 aligns across 8 bases. This CDR3 contains 14 residues. V shed 1 base and J 9 bases; nucleotides not matched to a gene: 5. Germline V gives CDR1 SGHTA, CDR2 FQGNSA. The CDR3 region is CASSLDRGFSEQFF. In nucleotides, the CDR3 is TGTGCCAGCAGCTTAGACAGGGGGTTCTCTGAGCAGTTCTTC.

The J gene is TRBJ2-1, the V gene TRBV18, with 7 bases aligning to TRBD2. CDR1 KGHSH and CDR2 LQKENI come from the germline V gene. V lost 0 bases and J lost 0; bases outside the gene matches: 5. The CDR3 contains 17 residues. For the CDR3, the DNA is TGTGCCAGCTCACCACCGGGCGGGGGAAACTCCTACAATGAGCAGTTCTTC. Protein: CASSPPGGGNSYNEQFF.

Only one count was recorded for this clone. This chain connects TRBV30 to TRBJ1-1, with D uncertain. The CDR3 has 11 residues. CDR1 and CDR2 from the germline V gene are GTSNPN and SVGIG (reference sequence). Trimming removed 3 bases at V and 1 base at J, with 3 bases between. The CDR3 DNA is TGTGCCTGGAGGGAGAACACTGAAGCTTTCTTT. Translating it yields CAWRENTEAFF.

The chain employs TRBV5-1 and TRBJ1-2; D gene ambiguous. This CDR3 is 14 amino acids long. The germline V gene encodes CDR1 SGHRS and CDR2 YFSETQ. V lost 0 bases and J 4 bases, leaving 10 bases between the germline ends. CDR3 sequence: CASSLAAGTYGYTF. The CDR3 nucleotides read TGCGCCAGCAGCTTGGCCGCGGGCACCTATGGCTACACCTTC. Full variable domain (rest looked up from reference TRBV5-1 and TRBJ1-2): KAGVTQTPRYLIKTRGQQVTLSCSPISGHRSVSWYQQTPGQGLQFLFEYFSETQRNKGNFPGRFSGRQFSNSRSEMNVSTLELGDSALYLCASSLAAGTYGYTFGSGTRLTVV.

This chain uses TRBV10-2 with TRBJ2-3; 13 bases fit TRBD2. The CDR3 has 15 amino acids. V was pared by 7 bases and J by 2 bases, with 3 bases of the junction left unmatched. The germline V gene has CDR1 WSHSY and CDR2 SAAADI. CDR3 sequence (DNA): TGCGCCAGCAAACTAGCGGGAGGGTTCACAGATACGCAGTATTTT. It encodes CASKLAGGFTDTQYF.